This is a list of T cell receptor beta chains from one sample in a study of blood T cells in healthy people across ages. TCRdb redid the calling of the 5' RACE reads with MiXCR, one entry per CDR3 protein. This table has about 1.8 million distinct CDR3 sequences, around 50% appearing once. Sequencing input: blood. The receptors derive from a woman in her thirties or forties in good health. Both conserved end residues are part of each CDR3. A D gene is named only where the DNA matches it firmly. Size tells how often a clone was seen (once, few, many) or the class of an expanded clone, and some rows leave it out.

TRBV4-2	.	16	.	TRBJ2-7	TGTGCCAGCAGCCAAGTTGGGAGTAGCTCCTACAATGAGCAGTACTTC	CASSQVGSSSYNEQYF
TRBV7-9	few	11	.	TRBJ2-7	TGTGCCAGCAGCATAACAAGCGAGCAGTACTTC	CASSITSEQYF
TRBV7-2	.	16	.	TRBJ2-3	TGTGCCAGCAGCGCCATGCGGAGACTTAGCACAGATACGCAGTATTTT	CASSAMRRLSTDTQYF
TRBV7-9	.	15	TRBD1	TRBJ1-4	TGTGCCGGTGGGACAGTCAAAGGGGCAAATGAAAAACTGTTTTTT	CAGGTVKGANEKLFF
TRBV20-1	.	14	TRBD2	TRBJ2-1	TGCAGTGCTAGAGATCCCACTAGCGGCAATGAGCAGTTCTTC	CSARDPTSGNEQFF
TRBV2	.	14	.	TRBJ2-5	TGTGCCAGCATGGGAACGGGAGTGATAGAGACCCAGTACTTC	CASMGTGVIETQYF
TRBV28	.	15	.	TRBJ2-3	TGTGCCAGCAGTCACAGGGGGGGTAGGTCAGATACGCAGTATTTT	CASSHRGGRSDTQYF
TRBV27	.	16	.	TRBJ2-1	TGTGCCAGCAGTTCGCCCTCCGGGATGAATTACAATGAGCAGTTCTTC	CASSSPSGMNYNEQFF
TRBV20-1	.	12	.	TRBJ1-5	TGCAGTGCCGGCCTAAACAATCAGCCCCAGCATTTT	CSAGLNNQPQHF
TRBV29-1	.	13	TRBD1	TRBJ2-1	TGCAGCGTTGAGAGACAGGGGGCGGTTGAGCAGTTCTTC	CSVERQGAVEQFF